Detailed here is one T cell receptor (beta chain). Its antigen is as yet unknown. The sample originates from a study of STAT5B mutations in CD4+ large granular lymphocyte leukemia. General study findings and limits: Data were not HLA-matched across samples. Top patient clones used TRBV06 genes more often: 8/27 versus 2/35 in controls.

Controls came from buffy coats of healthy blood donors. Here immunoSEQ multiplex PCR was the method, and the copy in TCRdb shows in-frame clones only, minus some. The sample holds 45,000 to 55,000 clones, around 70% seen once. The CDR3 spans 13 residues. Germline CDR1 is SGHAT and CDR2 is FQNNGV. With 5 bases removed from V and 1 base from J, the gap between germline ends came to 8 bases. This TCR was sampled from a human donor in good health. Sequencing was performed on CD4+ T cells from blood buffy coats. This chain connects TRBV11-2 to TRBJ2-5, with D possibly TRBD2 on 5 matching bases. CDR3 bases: TGTGCCAGCAGCCCGGACTTCCAAGAGACCCAGTACTTC. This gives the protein CASSPDFQETQYF.